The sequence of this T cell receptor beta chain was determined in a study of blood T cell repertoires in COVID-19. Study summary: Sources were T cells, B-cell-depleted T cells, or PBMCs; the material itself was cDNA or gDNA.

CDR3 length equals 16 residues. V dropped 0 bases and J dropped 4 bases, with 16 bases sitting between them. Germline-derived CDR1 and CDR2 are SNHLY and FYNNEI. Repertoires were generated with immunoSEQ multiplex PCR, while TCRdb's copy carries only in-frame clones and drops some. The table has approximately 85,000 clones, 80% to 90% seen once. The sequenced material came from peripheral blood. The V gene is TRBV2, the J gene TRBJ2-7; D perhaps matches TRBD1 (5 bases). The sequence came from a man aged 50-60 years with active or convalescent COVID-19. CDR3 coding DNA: TGTGCCAGCAGTGAAGCGGTTGTCAGGGTGCGGTACGAGCAGTACTTC. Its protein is CASSEAVVRVRYEQYF.